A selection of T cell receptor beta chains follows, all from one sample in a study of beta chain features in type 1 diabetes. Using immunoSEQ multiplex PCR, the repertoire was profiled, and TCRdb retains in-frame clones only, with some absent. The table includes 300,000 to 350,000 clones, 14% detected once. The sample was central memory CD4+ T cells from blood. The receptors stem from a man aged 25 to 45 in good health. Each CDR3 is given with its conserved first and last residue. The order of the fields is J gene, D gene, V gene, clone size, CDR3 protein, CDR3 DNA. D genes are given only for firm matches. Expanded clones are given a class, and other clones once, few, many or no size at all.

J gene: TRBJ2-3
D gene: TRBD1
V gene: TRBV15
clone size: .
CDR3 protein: CATSSATGGDTQYF
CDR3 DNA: TGTGCCACCAGCTCCGCTACAGGGGGAGATACGCAGTATTTT

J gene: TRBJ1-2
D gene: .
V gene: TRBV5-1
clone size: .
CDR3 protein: CASSLAAGQGYGYTF
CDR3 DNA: TGCGCCAGCAGCTTGGCCGCGGGGCAGGGATATGGCTACACCTTC

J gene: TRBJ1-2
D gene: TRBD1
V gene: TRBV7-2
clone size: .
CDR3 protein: CAGARGQGYGYTF
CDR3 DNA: TGTGCCGGCGCGAGGGGACAGGGGTATGGCTACACCTTC

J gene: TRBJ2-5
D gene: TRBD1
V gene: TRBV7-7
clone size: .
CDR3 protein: CASSSITGDRGQETQYF
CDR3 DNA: TGTGCCAGCAGCTCCATAACCGGAGACAGGGGCCAAGAGACCCAGTACTTC

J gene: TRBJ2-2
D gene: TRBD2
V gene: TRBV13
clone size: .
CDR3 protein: CASSTPSGRHGELFF
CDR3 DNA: TGTGCCAGCAGCACTCCTAGCGGGAGGCACGGGGAGCTGTTTTTT

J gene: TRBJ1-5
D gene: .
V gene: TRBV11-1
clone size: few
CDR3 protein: CASSAGAGQPQHF
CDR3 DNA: TGTGCCAGCAGCGCGGGGGCCGGTCAGCCCCAGCATTTT

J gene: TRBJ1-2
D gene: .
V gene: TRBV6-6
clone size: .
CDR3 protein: CASSAPPLRQGYTF
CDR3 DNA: TGTGCCAGCAGTGCTCCTCCTCTTCGCCAAGGCTACACCTTC

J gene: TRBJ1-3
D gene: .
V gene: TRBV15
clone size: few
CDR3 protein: CATSIDMSSGNTIYF
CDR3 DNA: TGTGCCACCAGCATTGACATGAGCTCTGGAAACACCATATATTTT

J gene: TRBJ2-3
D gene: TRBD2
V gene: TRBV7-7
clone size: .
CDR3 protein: CASSSGLADTDTQYF
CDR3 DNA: TGTGCCAGCAGCTCAGGACTAGCGGACACAGATACGCAGTATTTT

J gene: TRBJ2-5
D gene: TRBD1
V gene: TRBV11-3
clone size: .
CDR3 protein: CASSRDRGLRETQYF
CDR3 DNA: TGTGCCAGTTCTCGGGACAGGGGGCTTCGGGAGACCCAGTACTTC

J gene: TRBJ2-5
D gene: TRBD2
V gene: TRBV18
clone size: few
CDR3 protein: CASSPSSGGQETQYF
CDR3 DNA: TGTGCCAGCTCACCTTCGTCGGGAGGCCAAGAGACCCAGTACTTC

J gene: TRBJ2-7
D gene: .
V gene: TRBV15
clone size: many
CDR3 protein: CATSRDPGPYEQYF
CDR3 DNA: TGTGCCACCAGCAGAGATCCAGGGCCCTACGAGCAGTACTTC

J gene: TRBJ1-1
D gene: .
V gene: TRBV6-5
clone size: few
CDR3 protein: CASRPGRENTEAFF
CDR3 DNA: TGTGCCAGCAGACCAGGACGGGAGAACACTGAAGCTTTCTTT

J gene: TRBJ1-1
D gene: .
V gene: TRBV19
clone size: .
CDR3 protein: CASSIGGTNTEAFF
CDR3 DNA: TGTGCCAGTAGTATAGGGGGAACTAACACTGAAGCTTTCTTT

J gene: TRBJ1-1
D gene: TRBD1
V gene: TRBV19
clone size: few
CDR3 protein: CASSTGTGLNTEAFF
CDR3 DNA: TGTGCCAGTAGCACCGGGACAGGGCTAAACACTGAAGCTTTCTTT

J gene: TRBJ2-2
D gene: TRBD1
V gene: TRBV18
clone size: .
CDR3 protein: CASSPGTGNTGELFF
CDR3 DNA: TGTGCCAGCTCACCAGGGACAGGGAACACCGGGGAGCTGTTTTTT

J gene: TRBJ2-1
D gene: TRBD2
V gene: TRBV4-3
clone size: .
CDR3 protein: CASSQDLRASGYNEQFF
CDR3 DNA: TGCGCCAGCAGCCAAGATCTTCGGGCTAGCGGTTACAATGAGCAGTTCTTC

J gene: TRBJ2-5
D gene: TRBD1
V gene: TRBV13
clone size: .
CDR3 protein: CASSWTGETQYF
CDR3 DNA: TGTGCCAGCAGCTGGACAGGGGAGACCCAGTACTTC

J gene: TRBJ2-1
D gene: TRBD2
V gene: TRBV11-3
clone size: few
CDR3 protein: CASSLVSGRGYNEQFF
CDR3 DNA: TGTGCCAGCAGCTTAGTTAGCGGGAGGGGTTACAATGAGCAGTTCTTC

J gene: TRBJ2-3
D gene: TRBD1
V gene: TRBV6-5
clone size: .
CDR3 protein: CASSSADRGRNTQYF
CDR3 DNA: TGTGCCAGCAGCTCCGCTGACAGGGGGCGGAATACGCAGTATTTT

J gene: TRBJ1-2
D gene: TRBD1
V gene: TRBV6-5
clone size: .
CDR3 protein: CASSPGGSLLGYTF
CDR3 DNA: TGTGCCAGCAGTCCAGGGGGCTCTCTTCTCGGCTACACCTTC

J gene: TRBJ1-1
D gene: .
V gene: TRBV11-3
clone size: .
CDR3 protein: CASSLAGLRDTEAFF
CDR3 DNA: TGTGCCAGCAGCTTGGCAGGGTTACGGGACACTGAAGCTTTCTTT

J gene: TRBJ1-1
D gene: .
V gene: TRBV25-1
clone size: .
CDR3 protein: CASSRRDTEAFF
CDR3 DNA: TGTGCCAGCAGTAGGAGGGACACTGAAGCTTTCTTT

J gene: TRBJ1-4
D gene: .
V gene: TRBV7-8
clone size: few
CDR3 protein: CASSPPGRGQLFF
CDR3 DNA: TGTGCCAGCAGCCCCCCTGGGAGAGGGCAACTGTTTTTT

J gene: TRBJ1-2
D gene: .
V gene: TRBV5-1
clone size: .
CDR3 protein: CASSLATGGPGDGYTF
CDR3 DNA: TGCGCCAGCAGCTTGGCGACAGGAGGGCCGGGGGATGGCTACACCTTC

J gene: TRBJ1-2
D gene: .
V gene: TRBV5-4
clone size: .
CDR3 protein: CASSPQVANYGYTF
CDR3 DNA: TGTGCCAGCAGCCCACAGGTAGCTAACTATGGCTACACCTTC

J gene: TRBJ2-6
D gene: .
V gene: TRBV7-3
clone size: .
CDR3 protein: CASSPGPGRGANVLTF
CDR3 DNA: TGTGCCAGCAGCCCCGGCCCAGGGAGAGGGGCCAACGTCCTGACTTTC

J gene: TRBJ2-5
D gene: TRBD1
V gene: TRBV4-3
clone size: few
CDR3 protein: CASSRGQGQETQYF
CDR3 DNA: TGCGCCAGCAGCCGTGGACAGGGTCAGGAGACCCAGTACTTC

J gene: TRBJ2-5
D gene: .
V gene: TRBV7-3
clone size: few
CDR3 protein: CASGFGETQYF
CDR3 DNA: TGTGCCAGCGGGTTCGGAGAGACCCAGTACTTC

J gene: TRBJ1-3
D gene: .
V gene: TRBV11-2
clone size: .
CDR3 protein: CASTHAGSGNTIYF
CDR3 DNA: TGTGCCAGCACCCATGCGGGTTCTGGAAACACCATATATTTT

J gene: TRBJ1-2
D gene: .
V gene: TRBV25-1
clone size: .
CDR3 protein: CASSRDSYGYTF
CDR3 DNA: TGTGCCAGCAGTAGAGACAGTTATGGCTACACCTTC

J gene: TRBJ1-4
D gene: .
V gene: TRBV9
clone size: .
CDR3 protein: CASSVTATRRDSLKNCFF
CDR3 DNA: .

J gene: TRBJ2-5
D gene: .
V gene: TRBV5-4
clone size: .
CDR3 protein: CASSFEVRGSKETQYF
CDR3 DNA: TGTGCCAGCAGCTTCGAAGTCCGGGGGAGTAAAGAGACCCAGTACTTC

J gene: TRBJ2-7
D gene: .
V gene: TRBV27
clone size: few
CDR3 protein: CASWRGGTYEQYF
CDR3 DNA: TGTGCCAGCTGGAGGGGCGGGACCTACGAGCAGTACTTC

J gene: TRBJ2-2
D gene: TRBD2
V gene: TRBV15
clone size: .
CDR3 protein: CATSKDLAGSAGELFF
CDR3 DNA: TGTGCCACCAGCAAGGATCTAGCGGGGTCCGCCGGGGAGCTGTTTTTT

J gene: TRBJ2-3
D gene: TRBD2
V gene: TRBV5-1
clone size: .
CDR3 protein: CASSVAGLAGGTDTQYF
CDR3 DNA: TGCGCCAGCAGCGTGGCCGGACTAGCGGGGGGCACAGATACGCAGTATTTT

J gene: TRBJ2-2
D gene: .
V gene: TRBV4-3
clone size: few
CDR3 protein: CASSQNSHNTGELFF
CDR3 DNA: TGCGCCAGCAGCCAGAACAGTCATAACACCGGGGAGCTGTTTTTT

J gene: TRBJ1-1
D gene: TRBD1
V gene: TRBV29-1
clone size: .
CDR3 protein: CSAQQGRTEAFF
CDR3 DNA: TGCAGCGCCCAACAGGGGAGGACTGAAGCTTTCTTT

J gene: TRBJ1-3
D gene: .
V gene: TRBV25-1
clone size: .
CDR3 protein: CASSEWYARNTIYF
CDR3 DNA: TGTGCCAGCAGTGAATGGTACGCAAGAAACACCATATATTTT

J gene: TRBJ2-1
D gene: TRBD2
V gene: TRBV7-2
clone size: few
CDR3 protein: CASSPQGAGVYNEQFF
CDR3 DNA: TGTGCCAGCAGCCCCCAGGGAGCGGGAGTGTACAATGAGCAGTTCTTC

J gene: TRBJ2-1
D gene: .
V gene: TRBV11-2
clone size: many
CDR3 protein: CASTLGRGDRKQFF
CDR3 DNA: TGTGCCAGCACCCTAGGAAGGGGGGATCGTAAGCAGTTCTTC

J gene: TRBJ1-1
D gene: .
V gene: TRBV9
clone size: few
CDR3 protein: CASSVGDTMNTEAFF
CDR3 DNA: TGTGCCAGCAGCGTTGGCGACACCATGAACACTGAAGCTTTCTTT

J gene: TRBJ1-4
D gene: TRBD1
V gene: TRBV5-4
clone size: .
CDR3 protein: CASSLQGVREKLFF
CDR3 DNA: TGTGCCAGCAGCTTGCAGGGGGTTCGTGAAAAACTGTTTTTT

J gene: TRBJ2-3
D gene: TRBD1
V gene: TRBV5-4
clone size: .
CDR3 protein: CASSVGQGASTDTQYF
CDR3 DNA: TGTGCCAGCAGCGTAGGACAGGGGGCCTCCACAGATACGCAGTATTTT